These 2 T cell receptor beta chains came from one sample sequenced in a study of blood T cell repertoires in COVID-19. TCRdb keeps only in-frame clones here, not all; method: immunoSEQ multiplex PCR. The repertoire includes about 300,000 clones, around 89% of them detected once, and roughly 6.7% sits in the top ten. Specimen: peripheral blood. These receptors came from a man younger than 30 who had recovered from COVID-19.

There are a few counts of this clone. V gene TRBV5-1 combines with J gene TRBJ2-7; weak D call: TRBD1 (6 bases). Germline V gives CDR1 SGHRS, CDR2 YFSETQ. V was cut by 2 bases and J by 1 base, with 10 bases left in between. The CDR3 length is 14 residues. The CDR3, as DNA: TGCGCCAGCAGCTTAACAGGGTTGTCCTACGAGCAGTACTTC. The encoded protein is CASSLTGLSYEQYF.

The genes are TRBV5-1 and TRBJ1-1; 7 bases fit TRBD1. Germline loops: CDR1 SGHRS, CDR2 YFSETQ. With 0 bases clipped from V and 6 bases from J, the junction kept 2 bases outside the gene matches. The CDR3 runs 13 residues. CDR3 sequence: CASSLEGAPEAFF. CDR3 in DNA: TGCGCCAGCAGCTTGGAGGGGGCCCCTGAAGCTTTCTTT. Combining the CDR3 with reference TRBV5-1 and TRBJ1-1 gives the whole variable domain KAGVTQTPRYLIKTRGQQVTLSCSPISGHRSVSWYQQTPGQGLQFLFEYFSETQRNKGNFPGRFSGRQFSNSRSEMNVSTLELGDSALYLCASSLEGAPEAFFGQGTRLTVV.